A single sample gave rise to the 20 T cell receptor beta chains below, sequenced in a study of cytomegalovirus exposure and HLA in healthy donors. The primer mix had 60 Vbeta and 13 Jbeta primers. Sequenced by immunoSEQ multiplex PCR; TCRdb stores in-frame clones only, minus some. The sample comprises tens of thousands of clones, about three quarters of which are singletons, and around an eighth rests with the top ten. Material for sequencing was PBMCs. The receptors stem from a male donor in good health and CMV-seropositive.

The V and J genes are TRBV18 and TRBJ2-7; D perhaps matches TRBD1 (6 bases). Germline CDR1 KGHSH, CDR2 LQKENI. The CDR3 runs to 14 residues. V lost 3 bases and J lost 0, with 9 bases in between. The DNA for the CDR3 is TGTGCCAGCTCACCCATCAGGGGCTCCTACGAGCAGTACTTC. It is translated as CASSPIRGSYEQYF.

The chain couples TRBV30 to TRBJ1-6; D is possibly TRBD1 (6 bases). Germline CDR1 GTSNPN, CDR2 SVGIG (reference sequence). This CDR3 has 12 residues. Trimming stripped 0 bases from V and 15 bases from J, with 12 bases between. The CDR3 sequence: CAWSVPPGVLHF. The CDR3 region has the DNA TGTGCCTGGAGTGTACCCCCAGGGGTCCTCCACTTT.

The genes are TRBV7-3 and TRBJ2-7; 7 bases match TRBD2. The V segment lost 5 bases and the J segment 3 bases; nucleotides outside the gene matches: 7. Germline V CDR1 and CDR2: SGHTA, FQGTGA. CDR3 length: 14 residues. The CDR3 spells CASSPVAGDYEQYF. Written as DNA, the CDR3 is TGTGCCAGCAGCCCCGTGGCGGGGGACTACGAGCAGTACTTC. Full variable domain (outside the CDR3, taken from reference TRBV7-3 and TRBJ2-7): GAGVSQTPSNKVTEKGKYVELRCDPISGHTALYWYRQSLGQGPEFLIYFQGTGAADDSGLPNDRFFAVRPEGSVSTLKIQRTERGDSAVYLCASSPVAGDYEQYFGPGTRLTVT.

Only one count was recorded for this clone. The chain has TRBV19 and TRBJ1-5, with 8 bases that match TRBD1. CDR1 is LNHDA and CDR2 is SQIVND in the germline V gene (reference sequence). The CDR3 spans 13 residues. Unmatched junction bases numbered 3, after V lost 9 bases and J lost 2 bases. The chain's CDR3 is CASLGQGNQPQHF. The CDR3 coding sequence is TGTGCCAGCCTGGGACAGGGCAATCAGCCCCAGCATTTT.

J is TRBJ1-1 and V is TRBV4-1; D perhaps matches TRBD1 (5 bases). Germline V gene sequence: CDR1 MGHRA, CDR2 YSYEKL. The CDR3 extends over 13 amino acids. With 3 bases removed from V and 7 bases from J, the gap between germline ends came to 12 bases. The CDR3 nucleotides read TGCGCCAGCAGCCACCAGGGCTATAATGAAGCTTTCTTT. Amino acids: CASSHQGYNEAFF.

This clone came up a few times. J is TRBJ1-1 and V is TRBV7-9; perhaps TRBD1 as D (6 bases). The germline gives CDR1 SEHNR, CDR2 FQNEAQ (reference sequence). V gave up 4 bases and J gave up 0 bases, with 12 bases separating them. This CDR3 spans 15 amino acids. In nucleotides, the CDR3 is TGTGCCAGCAGCTCCTCGGGACAAGTGAACACTGAAGCTTTCTTT. It specifies CASSSSGQVNTEAFF.

The chain couples TRBV7-8 to TRBJ2-7, with D possibly being TRBD1 (5 bases). V dropped 5 bases and J dropped 2 bases, with 25 bases sitting between them. Germline V gives CDR1 SGHVS, CDR2 FQNEAQ. This CDR3 is 18 amino acids long. In DNA, the CDR3 is TGTGCCAGCAGCAGCAGACCTCAGGGAAAGGCCCTCCCCTACGAGCAGTACTTC. Translation: CASSSRPQGKALPYEQYF.

V usage is TRBV5-1 and J usage is TRBJ2-7; 7 nucleotides line up with TRBD2. The CDR3 extends over 14 amino acids. The V gene end was trimmed by 4 bases and the J gene end by 2 bases; junction bases not matched to a gene: 6. CDR1 is SGHRS, CDR2 YFSETQ, per germline. Here the CDR3 reads CASSISGKTYEQYF. The CDR3 region has the DNA TGCGCCAGCAGCATAAGCGGGAAGACCTACGAGCAGTACTTC.

The chain uses TRBV7-2 and TRBJ2-3; 14 bases are shared with TRBD2. The CDR3 consists of 18 residues. J gave up 8 bases and V 1 base, and 11 bases lay outside the gene matches. CDR1 and CDR2 from the germline V gene are SGHTA and FQGNSA. The CDR3 region is CASSLVGLAGGPSGTQYF. For the CDR3, the DNA is TGTGCCAGCAGCTTAGTCGGACTAGCGGGGGGACCGTCAGGTACGCAGTATTTT.

This clone was recorded a few times. The chain uses TRBV6-6 and TRBJ1-6, with TRBD1 matching over 9 bases. J gave up 8 bases and V 9 bases, and 11 bases lay outside the gene matches. The CDR3 covers 15 residues. Germline CDR1 and CDR2: MNHNY and SVGAGI (reference sequence). This CDR3 is CASTTGGASYSPLHF. The CDR3 DNA sequence: TGTGCCAGTACAACAGGGGGCGCTTCTTATTCACCCCTCCACTTT.

The chain has TRBV11-3 and TRBJ2-5; 7 nucleotides match TRBD2. Germline CDR1 is SGHNT and CDR2 is YENEEA. The CDR3 runs 15 residues. J lost 1 base, V lost 4 bases, and 6 bases had no gene match. CDR3 DNA sequence: TGTGCCAGCAGCTCCCAGAGCGGGGTCCAAGAGACCCAGTACTTC. It encodes CASSSQSGVQETQYF.

The gene calls are TRBV5-1 and TRBJ2-3; D gene unclear. Germline V gives CDR1 SGHRS, CDR2 YFSETQ. V was trimmed by 3 bases and J by 4 bases, leaving 15 bases between them. This CDR3 has 15 residues. CDR3 DNA sequence: TGCGCCAGCAGCTCCAACGCGCGAGGCGCAGATACGCAGTATTTT. The encoded protein is CASSSNARGADTQYF.

The chain uses TRBV14 and TRBJ2-5; 10 bases line up with TRBD2. The DNA end is more similar to TRBJ2-7, so the J call may be wrong. Per the germline V gene, CDR1 is SGHDN and CDR2 is FVKESK. This CDR3 region has 17 residues. The DNA of the CDR3 is TGTGCCAGCAGCCGCATAGCGGGAGGCAGGAAGCTCCACGAGCAGTACTTC. It encodes CASSRIAGGRKLHEQYF.

The chain couples TRBV6-5 to TRBJ1-6, with 9 bases identical to TRBD1. Germline V gene data show CDR1 as MNHEY and CDR2 as SVGAGI. The CDR3 consists of 16 residues. V trimming: 2 bases; J trimming: 9 bases; junction bases outside the gene matches: 8. As DNA, the CDR3 is TGTGCCAGCAGTTACGACCCACAGGGGGCCGGTTCACCCCTCCACTTT. Its protein product is CASSYDPQGAGSPLHF.

V gene TRBV6-1 combines with J gene TRBJ2-5, with D perhaps matching TRBD2 (6 bases). Trimming pared 1 base from V and 0 bases from J, leaving 12 bases between. The length of the CDR3 is 16 residues. Germline CDR1 is MNHNS and CDR2 is SASEGT. The CDR3: CASSEGLVGDQETQYF. CDR3 DNA: TGTGCCAGCAGTGAAGGACTAGTTGGGGACCAAGAGACCCAGTACTTC.

J is TRBJ2-2 and V is TRBV7-3; 10 nucleotides agree with TRBD1. This CDR3 has 16 residues. Germline assignment: CDR1 SGHTA and CDR2 FQGTGA. Trimming cost V 6 bases and J 7 bases; bases outside gene matches: 11. CDR3 sequence reads: CASRQTGGYSGGELFF. The CDR3 DNA reads as TGTGCCAGCAGACAGACAGGGGGCTATAGTGGCGGGGAGCTGTTTTTT.

The rearrangement joins TRBV7-2 to TRBJ1-1, with D perhaps TRBD1 (5 bases). V gave up 0 bases and J gave up 7 bases, with 9 bases separating them. The germline gives CDR1 SGHTA, CDR2 FQGNSA. The length of the CDR3 is 13 residues. As DNA, the CDR3 is TGTGCCAGCAGCTTAGCAGGGGCTAATGAAGCTTTCTTT. This translates into CASSLAGANEAFF.

The chain uses TRBV28 and TRBJ1-2; D remains ambiguous. V was trimmed by 3 bases and J by 3 bases, leaving 14 bases between them. The V gene's germline CDR1 is MDHEN and CDR2 SYDVKM. The CDR3 has 15 amino acids. As DNA, the CDR3 is TGTGCCAGCAGTTTGTCCTGGCGGATCGACTATGGCTACACCTTC. Protein: CASSLSWRIDYGYTF.

The CDR3 nucleotides read TGTGCCTGGAGTGTTCAGGGGGCTTACGAGCAGTACTTC. Encoded protein: CAWSVQGAYEQYF. This chain connects TRBV30 to TRBJ2-7; 8 positions match TRBD1. CDR1 is GTSNPN, CDR2 SVGIG, per germline (reference sequence). The CDR3 has 13 residues. The V gene end was trimmed by 0 bases and the J gene end by 4 bases; junction bases not matched to a gene: 2. Full variable domain (rest looked up from reference TRBV30 and TRBJ2-7): SQTIHQWPATLVQPVGSPLSLECTVEGTSNPNLYWYRQAAGRGLQLLFYSVGIGQISSEVPQNLSASRPQDRQFILSSKKLLLSDSGFYLCAWSVQGAYEQYFGPGTRLTVT.

This clone was recorded a few times. The V call is TRBV7-2, the J call TRBJ2-4; tentative D call: TRBD2 (7 bases). This CDR3 is 16 amino acids long. The V end was cut by 5 bases, the J end by 3 bases, with 17 bases between. Germline V gene sequence: CDR1 SGHTA, CDR2 FQGNSA. This chain's CDR3 is CASSAGGLAGKNIQYF. The CDR3 region has the DNA TGTGCCAGCAGCGCCGGGGGGCTAGCAGGCAAAAACATTCAGTACTTC.